This entry features one TCR beta chain sequence. Its specificity is unknown. The CDR3 loop spans 14 amino acids. V lost 2 bases, J lost 2 bases, and 10 bases lay in between. Germline CDR1 reads KGHSH; CDR2 reads LQKENI. These data originate in a study of cytomegalovirus exposure and HLA in healthy donors. Amplification used 60 Vbeta primers and 13 Jbeta primers. Sequenced by immunoSEQ multiplex PCR; TCRdb stores in-frame clones only, minus some. The table shows tens of thousands of clones, with approximately 60% occurring only once. Study results and limitations: Differences between HLA loci emerged in a later analysis of TCR association rates, with DRB1 most and HLA-C fewest. TCR beta V- and J-gene trimming, according to a later analysis, was linked to a missense DCLRE1C variant.

Healthy individuals who donated bone marrow served as the donors. The sequenced sample was PBMCs. V is TRBV18 and J is TRBJ2-7, with a possible D match to TRBD1 (6 bases). The sequence was obtained from a woman aged 45-59 years in good health and CMV-seropositive. This chain's CDR3 is CASSPDRSPYEQYF. The CDR3 DNA reads as TGTGCCAGCTCACCAGACAGGAGCCCCTACGAGCAGTACTTC. Drawing the rest from reference TRBV18 and TRBJ2-7, the complete variable domain is NAGVMQNPRHLVRRRGQEARLRCSPMKGHSHVYWYRQLPEEGLKFMVYLQKENIIDESGMPKERFSAEFPKEGPSILRIQQVVRGDSAAYFCASSPDRSPYEQYFGPGTRLTVT.